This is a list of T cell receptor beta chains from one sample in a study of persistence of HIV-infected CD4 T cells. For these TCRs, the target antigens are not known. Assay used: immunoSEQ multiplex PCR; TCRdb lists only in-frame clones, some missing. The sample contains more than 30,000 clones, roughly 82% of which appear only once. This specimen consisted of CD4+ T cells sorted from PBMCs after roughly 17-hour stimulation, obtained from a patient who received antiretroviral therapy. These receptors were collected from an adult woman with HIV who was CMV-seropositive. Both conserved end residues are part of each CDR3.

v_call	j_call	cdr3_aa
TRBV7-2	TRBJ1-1	CASSSVPTEAFF
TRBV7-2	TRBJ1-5	CASSSYSNQPQHF
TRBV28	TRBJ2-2	CASSLQGAGGELFF
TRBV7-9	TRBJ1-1	CASSNQGARYTEAFF
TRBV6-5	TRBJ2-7	CASSYALSYEQYF
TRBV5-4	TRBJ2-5	CASSPGTGGGQETQYF
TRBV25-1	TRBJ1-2	CASSELSSPRSGGYTF
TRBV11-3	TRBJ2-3	CASSPWTGKGTDTQYF
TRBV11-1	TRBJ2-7	CASSSKHEQYF
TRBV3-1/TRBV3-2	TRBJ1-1	CASSQLQGNTEAFF
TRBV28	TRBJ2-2	CATGALGTGKAGELFF
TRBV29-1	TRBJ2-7	CSVGEGNSYEQYF
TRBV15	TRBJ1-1	CATSRGAEGGHTEAFF
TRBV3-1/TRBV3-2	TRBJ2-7	CASSQVGGYEQYF
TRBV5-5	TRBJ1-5	CASSLDVGDQPQHF
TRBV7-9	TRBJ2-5	CASSRPSLEAQYF
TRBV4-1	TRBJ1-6	CASSEPHSPLHF
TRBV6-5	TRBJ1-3	CASRRGNTIYF
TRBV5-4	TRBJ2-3	CASSSVVTDTQYF
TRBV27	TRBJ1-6	CASSLWGRGHSPLHF
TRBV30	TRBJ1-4	CAWSVGQGGNEKLFF
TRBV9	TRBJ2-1	CASSARTGDSYNEQFF
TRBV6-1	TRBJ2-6	CASSVYRGVKGANVLTF
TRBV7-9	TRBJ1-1	CASSPDSSPSEAFF
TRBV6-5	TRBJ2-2	CASCELAGGPGELFF
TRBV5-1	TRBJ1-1	CASSLGGTGNTEAFF
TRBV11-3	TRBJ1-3	CASSRPGMGNTIYF
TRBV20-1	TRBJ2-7	CSASLTSGPYEQYF
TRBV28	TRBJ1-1	CASTDPSRGETEAFF
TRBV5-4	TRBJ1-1	CASSRDRGLAEAFF
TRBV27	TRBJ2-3	CASRPFQSDTQYF
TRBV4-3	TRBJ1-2	CASSQLNQGADGYTF
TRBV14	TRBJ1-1	CASSRDRLLNTEAFF
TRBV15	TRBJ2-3	CATSRDYTGRTDTQYF
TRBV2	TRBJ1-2	CASRSPGRTYTF
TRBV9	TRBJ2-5	CASSGGTSGRVGGETQYF
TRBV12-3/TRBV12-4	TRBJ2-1	CASKAGAGHEQFF
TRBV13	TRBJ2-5	CASSQRRTGGETQYF
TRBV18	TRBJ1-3	CASSPRSANTIYF
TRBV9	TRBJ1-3	CASSVGVASGNTIYF
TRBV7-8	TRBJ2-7	CASSPRASYEQYF
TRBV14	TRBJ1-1	CASSQERSGRWNTEAFF
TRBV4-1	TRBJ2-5	CASSPGASGSRETQYF
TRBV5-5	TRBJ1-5	CASSFSGTGVQPQHF
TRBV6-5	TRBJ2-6	CASSSRGAGANVLTF
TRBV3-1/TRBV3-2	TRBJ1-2	CASSPYDRSLGGYTF
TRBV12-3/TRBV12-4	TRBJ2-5	CASSLRETQYF
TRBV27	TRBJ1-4	CASSPYTGGAGKLFF